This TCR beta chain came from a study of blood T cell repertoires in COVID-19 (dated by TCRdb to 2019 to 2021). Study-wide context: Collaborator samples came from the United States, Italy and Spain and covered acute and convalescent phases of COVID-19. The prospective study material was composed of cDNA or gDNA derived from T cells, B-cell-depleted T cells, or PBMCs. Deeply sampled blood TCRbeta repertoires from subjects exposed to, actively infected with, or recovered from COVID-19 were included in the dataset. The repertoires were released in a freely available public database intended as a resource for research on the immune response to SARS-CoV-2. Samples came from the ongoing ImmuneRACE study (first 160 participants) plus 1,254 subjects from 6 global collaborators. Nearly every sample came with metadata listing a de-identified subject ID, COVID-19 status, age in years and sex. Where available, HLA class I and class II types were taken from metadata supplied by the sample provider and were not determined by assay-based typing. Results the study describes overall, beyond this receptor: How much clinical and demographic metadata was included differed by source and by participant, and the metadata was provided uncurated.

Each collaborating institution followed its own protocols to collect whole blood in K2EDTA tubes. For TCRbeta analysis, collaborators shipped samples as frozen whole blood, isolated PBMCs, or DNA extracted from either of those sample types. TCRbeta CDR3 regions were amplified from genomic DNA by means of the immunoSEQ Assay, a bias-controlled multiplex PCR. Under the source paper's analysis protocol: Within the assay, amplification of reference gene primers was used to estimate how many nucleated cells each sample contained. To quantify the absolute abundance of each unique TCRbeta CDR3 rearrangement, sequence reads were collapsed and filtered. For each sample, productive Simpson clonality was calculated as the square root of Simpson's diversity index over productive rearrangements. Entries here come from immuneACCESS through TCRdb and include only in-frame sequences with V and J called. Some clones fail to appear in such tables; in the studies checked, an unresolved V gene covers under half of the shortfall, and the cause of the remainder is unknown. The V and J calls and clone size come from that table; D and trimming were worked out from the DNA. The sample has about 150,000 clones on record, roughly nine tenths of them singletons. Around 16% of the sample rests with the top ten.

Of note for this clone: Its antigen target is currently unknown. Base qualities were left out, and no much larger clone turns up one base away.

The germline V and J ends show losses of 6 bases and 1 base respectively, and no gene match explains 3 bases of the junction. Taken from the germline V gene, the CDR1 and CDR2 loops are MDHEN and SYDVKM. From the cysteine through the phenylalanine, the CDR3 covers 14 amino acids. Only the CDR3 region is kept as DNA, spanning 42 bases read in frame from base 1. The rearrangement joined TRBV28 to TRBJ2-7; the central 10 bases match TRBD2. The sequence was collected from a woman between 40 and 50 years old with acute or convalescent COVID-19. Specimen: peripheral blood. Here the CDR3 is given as CASRIAGGSYEQYF. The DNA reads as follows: TGTGCCAGCAGAATAGCGGGGGGTTCCTACGAGCAGTACTTC.